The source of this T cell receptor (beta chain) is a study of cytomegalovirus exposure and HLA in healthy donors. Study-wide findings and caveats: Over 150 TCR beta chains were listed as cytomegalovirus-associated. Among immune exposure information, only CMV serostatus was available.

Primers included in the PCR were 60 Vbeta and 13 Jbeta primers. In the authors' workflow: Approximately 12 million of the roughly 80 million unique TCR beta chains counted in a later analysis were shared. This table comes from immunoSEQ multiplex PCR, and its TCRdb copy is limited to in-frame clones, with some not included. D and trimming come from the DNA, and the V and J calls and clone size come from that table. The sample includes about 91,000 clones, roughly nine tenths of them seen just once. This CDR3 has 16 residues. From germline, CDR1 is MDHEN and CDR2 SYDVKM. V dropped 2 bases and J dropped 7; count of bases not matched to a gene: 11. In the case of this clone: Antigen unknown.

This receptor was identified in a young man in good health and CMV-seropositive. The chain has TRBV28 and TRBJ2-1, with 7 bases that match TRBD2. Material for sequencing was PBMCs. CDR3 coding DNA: TGTGCCAGCAGTTTAAGAGGCGGGAGTATTAGGAATGAGCAGTTCTTC. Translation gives CASSLRGGSIRNEQFF. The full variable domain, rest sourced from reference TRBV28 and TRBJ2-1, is DVKVTQSSRYLVKRTGEKVFLECVQDMDHENMFWYRQDPGLGLRLIYFSYDVKMKEKGDIPEGYSVSREKKERFSLILESASTNQTSMYLCASSLRGGSIRNEQFFGPGTRLTVL.